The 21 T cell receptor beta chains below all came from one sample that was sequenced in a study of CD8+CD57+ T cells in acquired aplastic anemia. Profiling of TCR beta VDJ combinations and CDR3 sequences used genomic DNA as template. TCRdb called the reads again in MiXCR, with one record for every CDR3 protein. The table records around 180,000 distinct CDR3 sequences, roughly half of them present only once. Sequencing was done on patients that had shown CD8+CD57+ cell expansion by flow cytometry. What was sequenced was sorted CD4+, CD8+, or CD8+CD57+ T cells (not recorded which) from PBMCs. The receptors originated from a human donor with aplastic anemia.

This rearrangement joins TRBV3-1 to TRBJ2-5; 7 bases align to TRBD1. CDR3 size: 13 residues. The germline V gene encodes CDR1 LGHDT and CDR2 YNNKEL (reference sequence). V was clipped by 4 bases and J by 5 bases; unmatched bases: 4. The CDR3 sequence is CASSPTGMETQYF. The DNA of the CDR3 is TGTGCCAGCAGCCCGACAGGGATGGAGACCCAGTACTTC.

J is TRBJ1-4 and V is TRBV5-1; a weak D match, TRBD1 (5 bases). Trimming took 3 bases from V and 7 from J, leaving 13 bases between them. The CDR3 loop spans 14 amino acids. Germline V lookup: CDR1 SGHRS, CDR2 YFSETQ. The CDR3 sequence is CASSSGRGAEKLFF. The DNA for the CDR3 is TGCGCCAGCAGCTCAGGTAGGGGAGCTGAAAAACTGTTTTTT.

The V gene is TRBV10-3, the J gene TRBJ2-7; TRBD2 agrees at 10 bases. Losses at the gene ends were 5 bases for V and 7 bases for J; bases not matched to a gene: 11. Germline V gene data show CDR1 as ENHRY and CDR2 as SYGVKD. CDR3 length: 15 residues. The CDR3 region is CAISSLAGEVGEQYF. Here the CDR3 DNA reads TGTGCCATCAGTTCGCTAGCGGGGGAAGTAGGTGAGCAGTACTTC.

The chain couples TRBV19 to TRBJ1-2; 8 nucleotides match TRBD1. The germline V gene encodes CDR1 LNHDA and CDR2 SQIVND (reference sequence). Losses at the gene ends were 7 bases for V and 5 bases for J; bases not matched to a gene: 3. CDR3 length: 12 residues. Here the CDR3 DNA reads TGTGCCAGTACAGGGGGCGGGTATGGCTACACCTTC. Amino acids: CASTGGGYGYTF.

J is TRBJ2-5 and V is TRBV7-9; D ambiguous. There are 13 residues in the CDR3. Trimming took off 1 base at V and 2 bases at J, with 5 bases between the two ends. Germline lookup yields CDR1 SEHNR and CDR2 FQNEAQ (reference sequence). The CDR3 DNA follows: TGTGCCAGCAGCTTAGGCTTTCAAGAGACCCAGTACTTC. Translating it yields CASSLGFQETQYF.

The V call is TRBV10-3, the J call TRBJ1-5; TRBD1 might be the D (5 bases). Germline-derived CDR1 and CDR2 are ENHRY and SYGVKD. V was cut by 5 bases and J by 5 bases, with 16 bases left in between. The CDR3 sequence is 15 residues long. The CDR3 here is CAISPVGGSDQPQHF. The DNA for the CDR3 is TGTGCCATCAGTCCCGTCGGGGGATCCGATCAGCCCCAGCATTTT.

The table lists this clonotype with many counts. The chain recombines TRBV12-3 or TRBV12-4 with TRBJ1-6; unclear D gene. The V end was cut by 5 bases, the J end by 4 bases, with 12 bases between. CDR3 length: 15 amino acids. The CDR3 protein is CASSPGRSYNSPLHF. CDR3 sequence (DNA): TGTGCCAGCAGTCCCGGACGGAGTTATAATTCACCCCTCCACTTT.

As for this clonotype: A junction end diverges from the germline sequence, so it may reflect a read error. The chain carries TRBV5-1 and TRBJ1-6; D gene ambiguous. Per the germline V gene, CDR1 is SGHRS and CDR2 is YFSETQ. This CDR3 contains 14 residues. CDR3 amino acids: CASSPGANNPPLHF. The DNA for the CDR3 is TGCGCCAGCAGCCCAGGTGCAAATAATCCACCCCTCCACTTT.

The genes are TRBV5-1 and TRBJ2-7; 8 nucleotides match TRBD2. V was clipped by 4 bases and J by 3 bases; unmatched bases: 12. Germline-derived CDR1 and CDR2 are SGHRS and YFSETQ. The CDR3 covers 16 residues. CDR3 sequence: CASSPGQRAGGYEQYF. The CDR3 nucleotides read TGCGCCAGCAGCCCCGGACAGCGGGCGGGGGGCTACGAGCAGTACTTC. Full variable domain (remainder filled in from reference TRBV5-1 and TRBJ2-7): KAGVTQTPRYLIKTRGQQVTLSCSPISGHRSVSWYQQTPGQGLQFLFEYFSETQRNKGNFPGRFSGRQFSNSRSEMNVSTLELGDSALYLCASSPGQRAGGYEQYFGPGTRLTVT.

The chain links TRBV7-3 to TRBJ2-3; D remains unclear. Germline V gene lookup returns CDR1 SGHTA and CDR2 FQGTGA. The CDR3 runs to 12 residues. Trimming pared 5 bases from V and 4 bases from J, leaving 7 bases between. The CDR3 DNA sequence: TGTGCCAGCAGCGCAGGAGCAGATACGCAGTATTTT. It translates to CASSAGADTQYF.

The CDR3 DNA follows: TGCAGCGTTGAAGACAGGGAGCGCTATGGCTACACCTTC. It is translated as CSVEDRERYGYTF. The chain uses TRBV29-1 and TRBJ1-2; the D gene is possibly TRBD1 (5 bases). Germline values: CDR1 SQVTM, CDR2 ANQGSEA. V lost 0 bases and J 4 bases, leaving 9 bases between the germline ends. CDR3 length equals 13 residues.

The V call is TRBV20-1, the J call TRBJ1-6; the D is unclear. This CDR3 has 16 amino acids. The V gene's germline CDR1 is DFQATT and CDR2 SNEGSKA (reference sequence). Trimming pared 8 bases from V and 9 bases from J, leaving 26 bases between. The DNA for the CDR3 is TGCAGTCCCAGAGCGGAGAGAAAGGGAACCGGTTCACCCCTCCACTTT. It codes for CSPRAERKGTGSPLHF.

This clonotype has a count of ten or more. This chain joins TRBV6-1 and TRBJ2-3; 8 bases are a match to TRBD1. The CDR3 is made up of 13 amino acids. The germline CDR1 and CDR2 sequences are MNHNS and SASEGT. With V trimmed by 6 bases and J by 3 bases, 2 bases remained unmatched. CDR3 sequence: CASRDRGTDTQYF. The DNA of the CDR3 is TGTGCCAGCAGAGACAGGGGAACAGATACGCAGTATTTT.

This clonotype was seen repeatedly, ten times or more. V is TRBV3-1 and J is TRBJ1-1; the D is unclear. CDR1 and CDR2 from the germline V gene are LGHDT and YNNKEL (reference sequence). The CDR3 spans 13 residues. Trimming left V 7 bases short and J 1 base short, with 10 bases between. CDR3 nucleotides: TGTGCCAGCACCCGGCAGGAGAACACTGAAGCTTTCTTT. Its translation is CASTRQENTEAFF.

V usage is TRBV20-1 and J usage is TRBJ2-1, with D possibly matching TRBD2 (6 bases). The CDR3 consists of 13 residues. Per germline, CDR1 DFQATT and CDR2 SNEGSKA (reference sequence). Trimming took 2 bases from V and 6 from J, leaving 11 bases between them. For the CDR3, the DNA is TGCAGTGCTAGACCGGGGGACCGCAATGAGCAGTTCTTC. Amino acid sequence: CSARPGDRNEQFF.

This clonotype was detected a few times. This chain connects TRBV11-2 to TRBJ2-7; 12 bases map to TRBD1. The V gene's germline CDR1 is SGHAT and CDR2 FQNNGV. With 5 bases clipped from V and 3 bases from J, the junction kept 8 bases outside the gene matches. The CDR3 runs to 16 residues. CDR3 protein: CASSPLGQGARYEQYF. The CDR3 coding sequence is TGTGCCAGCAGCCCCTTGGGACAGGGGGCGCGCTACGAGCAGTACTTC.

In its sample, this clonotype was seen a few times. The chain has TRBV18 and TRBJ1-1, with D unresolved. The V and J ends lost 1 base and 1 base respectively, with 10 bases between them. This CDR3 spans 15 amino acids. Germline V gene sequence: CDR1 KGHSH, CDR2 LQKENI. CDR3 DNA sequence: TGTGCCAGCTCACCACTGGAACGGAAGAACACTGAAGCTTTCTTT. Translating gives CASSPLERKNTEAFF.

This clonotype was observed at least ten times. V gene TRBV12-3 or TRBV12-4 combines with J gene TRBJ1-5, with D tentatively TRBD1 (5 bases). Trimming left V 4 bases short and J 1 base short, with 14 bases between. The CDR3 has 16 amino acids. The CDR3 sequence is CASSSGGGRSNQPQHF. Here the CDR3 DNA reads TGTGCCAGCAGTTCCGGGGGGGGACGGAGCAATCAGCCCCAGCATTTT.

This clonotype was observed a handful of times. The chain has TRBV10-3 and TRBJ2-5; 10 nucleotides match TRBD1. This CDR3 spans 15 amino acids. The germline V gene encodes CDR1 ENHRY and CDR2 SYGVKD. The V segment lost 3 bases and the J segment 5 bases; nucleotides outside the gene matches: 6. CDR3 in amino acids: CAISDPRTGGETQYF. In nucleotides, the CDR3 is TGTGCCATCAGTGACCCCAGGACAGGGGGGGAGACCCAGTACTTC.

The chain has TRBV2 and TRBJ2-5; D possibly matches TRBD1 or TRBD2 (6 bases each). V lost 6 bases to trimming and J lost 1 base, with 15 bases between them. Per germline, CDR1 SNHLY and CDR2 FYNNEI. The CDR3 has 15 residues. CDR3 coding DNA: TGTGCCAGCAGGACCCAGGAGGGGGGCCAAGAGACCCAGTACTTC. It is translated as CASRTQEGGQETQYF.

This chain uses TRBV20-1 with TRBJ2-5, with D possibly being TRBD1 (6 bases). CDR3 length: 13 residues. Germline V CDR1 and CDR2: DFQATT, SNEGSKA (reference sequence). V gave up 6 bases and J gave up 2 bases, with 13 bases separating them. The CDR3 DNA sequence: TGCAGTGCCAGTAAGACAGGTCAAGAGACCCAGTACTTC. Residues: CSASKTGQETQYF.